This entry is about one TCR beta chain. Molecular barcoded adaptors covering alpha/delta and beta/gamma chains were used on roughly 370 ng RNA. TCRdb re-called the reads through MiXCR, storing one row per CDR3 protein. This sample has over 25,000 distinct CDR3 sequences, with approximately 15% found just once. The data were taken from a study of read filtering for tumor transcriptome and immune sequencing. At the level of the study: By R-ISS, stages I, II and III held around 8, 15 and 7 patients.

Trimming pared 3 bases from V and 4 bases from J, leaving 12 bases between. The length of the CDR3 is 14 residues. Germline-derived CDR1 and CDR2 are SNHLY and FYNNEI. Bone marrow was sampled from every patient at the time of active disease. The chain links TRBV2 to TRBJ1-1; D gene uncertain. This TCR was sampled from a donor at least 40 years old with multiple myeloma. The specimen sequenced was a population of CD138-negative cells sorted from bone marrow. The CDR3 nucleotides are TGTGCCAGCAGTGACGAGGGATTGGGCACTGAAGCTTTCTTT. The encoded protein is CASSDEGLGTEAFF.